The T cell receptor (beta chain) under discussion was sequenced for a study of CD8 T cells in ankylosing spondylitis. This CDR3 has 14 residues. The ends were cut back, 7 bases at V and 2 bases at J, with 14 bases in the middle. A single record per CDR3 protein comes from TCRdb applying MiXCR to the 5' RACE reads. The sample shows about 250,000 distinct CDR3 sequences, roughly 32% of them seen only once. The V call is TRBV12-3 or TRBV12-4, the J call TRBJ2-5; no firm D call. This TCR was recovered from a male donor with ankylosing spondylitis or in good health (not recorded which). Source material: blood, either unsorted or a sorted T cell fraction (not recorded which). The CDR3, as DNA: TGTGCCAGCACCCCTGGGATGCTTCAAGAGACCCAGTACTTC. Protein product: CASTPGMLQETQYF.